These 5 T cell receptor beta chains originate from one sample sequenced in a study of OX40 agonist ivuxolimab in advanced cancers. Only in-frame clones appear in the TCRdb table, and some are missing; sequencing was by immunoSEQ multiplex PCR. The sample holds around 83,000 clones, less than 95% seen once. This sample comprised CD4+ or CD8+ T cells sorted from blood, obtained in a trial of the OX40 agonist ivuxolimab. These receptor sequences come from an adult with an advanced solid tumor such as melanoma, head and neck, liver or kidney cancer.

The V gene is TRBV7-6, the J gene TRBJ2-2; 8 bases match TRBD1. CDR3 length: 16 amino acids. The V gene end was trimmed by 0 bases and the J gene end by 5 bases; junction bases not matched to a gene: 5. Germline values: CDR1 SGHVS, CDR2 FNYEAQ. In DNA, the CDR3 is TGTGCCAGCAGCTTAGCTTTCCAGGGGGCGACCGGGGAGCTGTTTTTT. Amino acid sequence: CASSLAFQGATGELFF.

The gene calls are TRBV15 and TRBJ2-5; a possible D gene is TRBD2 (5 bases). Germline loops: CDR1 LNHNV, CDR2 YYDKDF (reference sequence). This CDR3 has 13 amino acids. The V end was cut by 0 bases, the J end by 8 bases, with 10 bases between. The CDR3 protein is CATSRDRGVTQYF. DNA for the CDR3: TGTGCCACCAGCAGAGATCGGGGTGTCACCCAGTACTTC.

The J gene is TRBJ2-1, the V gene TRBV6-1; 7 nucleotides align to TRBD2. Germline CDR1 is MNHNS and CDR2 is SASEGT. The CDR3 loop spans 19 amino acids. V lost 1 base, J lost 0 bases, and 12 bases stayed unmatched. The CDR3 region is CASSEDHSGGGTSYNEQFF. CDR3 DNA: TGTGCCAGCAGTGAAGATCACAGTGGGGGAGGGACCTCCTACAATGAGCAGTTCTTC.

The genes are TRBV7-2 and TRBJ2-1, with D perhaps matching TRBD2 (6 bases). Germline CDR1 SGHTA, CDR2 FQGNSA. Trimming removed 3 bases at V and 8 bases at J, with 23 bases between. CDR3 size: 17 residues. The CDR3 here is CASSFSPTSKGLDEQFF. CDR3 coding DNA: TGTGCCAGCAGCTTTAGCCCTACTAGCAAGGGGTTGGATGAGCAGTTCTTC. Full variable domain (remainder filled in from reference TRBV7-2 and TRBJ2-1): GAGVSQSPSNKVTEKGKDVELRCDPISGHTALYWYRQSLGQGLEFLIYFQGNSAPDKSGLPSDRFSAERTGGSVSTLTIQRTQQEDSAVYLCASSFSPTSKGLDEQFFGPGTRLTVL.

V usage is TRBV5-1 and J usage is TRBJ1-1; D is undetermined. Trimming took 0 bases from V and 6 from J, leaving 12 bases between them. Per germline, CDR1 SGHRS and CDR2 YFSETQ. This CDR3 region has 14 residues. The CDR3 DNA follows: TGCGCCAGCAGCTTGGACGGAAATAGGGCTGAAGCTTTCTTT. This sequence encodes CASSLDGNRAEAFF.